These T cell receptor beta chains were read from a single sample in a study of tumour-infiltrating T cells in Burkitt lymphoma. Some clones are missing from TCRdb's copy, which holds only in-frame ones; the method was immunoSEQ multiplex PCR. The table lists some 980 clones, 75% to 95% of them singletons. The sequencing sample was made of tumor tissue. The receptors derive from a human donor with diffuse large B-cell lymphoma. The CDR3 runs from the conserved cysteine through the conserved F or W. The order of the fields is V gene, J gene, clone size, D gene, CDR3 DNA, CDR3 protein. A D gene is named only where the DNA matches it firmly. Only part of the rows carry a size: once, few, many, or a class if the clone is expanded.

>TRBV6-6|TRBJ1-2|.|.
TGTGCCAGCAGCCTACAGGAGGGCTACACCTTC
CASSLQEGYTF
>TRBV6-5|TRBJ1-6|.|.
TGTGCCAGCAGTTACCGGGCCTCACCCCTCCACTTT
CASSYRASPLHF
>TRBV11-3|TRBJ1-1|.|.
TGTGCCAGCAGCTGGGGACAAACCACTGAAGCTTTCTTT
CASSWGQTTEAFF
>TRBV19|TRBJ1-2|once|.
TGTGCCAGTACCTCCGGGGGAAGAGAGGGGTATGGCTACACCTTC
CASTSGGREGYGYTF
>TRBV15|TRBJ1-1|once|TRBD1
TGTGCCACCAGCACAGGGAGGACAGGGATGACTGAAGCTTTCTTT
CATSTGRTGMTEAFF
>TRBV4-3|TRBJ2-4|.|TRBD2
TGCGCCAGCAGCCAAGATCTCCAGCGGGGGAATCTAGCCAAAAACATTCAGTACTTC
CASSQDLQRGNLAKNIQYF
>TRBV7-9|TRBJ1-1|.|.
TGTGCCAGCAGCTTAGAAGTATCGGGCACTGAAGCTTTCTTT
CASSLEVSGTEAFF
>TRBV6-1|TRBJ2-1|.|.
TGTGCCAGCAGTGAAACGCGGATACGACGGTACAATGAGCAGTTCTTC
CASSETRIRRYNEQFF
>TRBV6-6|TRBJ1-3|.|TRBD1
TGTGCCAGCAAACAGAGGCTCGGACAGGCTGGAAACACCATATATTTT
CASKQRLGQAGNTIYF
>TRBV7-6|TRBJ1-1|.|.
TGTGCCAGCAGCTTAGTGTTACCGTACGAAGCTTTCTTT
CASSLVLPYEAFF
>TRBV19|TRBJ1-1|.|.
TGTGCCAGTAGTACCGCCCGGGTGGGGACCACTGAAGCTTTCTTT
CASSTARVGTTEAFF
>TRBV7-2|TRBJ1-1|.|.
TGTGCCAGCAGCTTATTCGCAGGACTCATTAACACTGAAGCTTTCTTT
CASSLFAGLINTEAFF
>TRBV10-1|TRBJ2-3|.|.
TGCGCCAGCAGTGAGATCGCTAGCCCCACAGATACGCAGTATTTT
CASSEIASPTDTQYF
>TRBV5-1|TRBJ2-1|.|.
TGCGCCAGCAGCTTGGCCCCAAACAATGAGCAGTTCTTC
CASSLAPNNEQFF
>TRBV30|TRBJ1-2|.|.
TGTGCCTGGAGATATGAAACCCTCTTTGGCTACACCTTC
CAWRYETLFGYTF
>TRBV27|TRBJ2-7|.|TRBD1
TGTGCCAGCAGTTTCTCAGGGACAGGGGCGAAGCAGTACTTC
CASSFSGTGAKQYF
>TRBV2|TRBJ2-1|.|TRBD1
TGTGCCAGCAGTGAAGACTACCCACAGGGGAATGAGCAGTTCTTC
CASSEDYPQGNEQFF
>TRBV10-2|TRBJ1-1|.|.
TGCGCCAGCAGTGAGTCGACGGGGGTGGCTTTCTTT
CASSESTGVAFF